Listed below are T cell receptor beta chains from one sample, sequenced in a study of PD-1 blockade in classical Hodgkin lymphoma. Method: immunoSEQ multiplex PCR; TCRdb's copy keeps in-frame clones and lacks some. The sample records 90,000 or so clones, about 93% being singletons. The sample in question was peripheral blood mononuclear cells (PBMCs), obtained before the second cycle of nivolumab. The receptors shown here come from a human donor with classical Hodgkin lymphoma. Each CDR3 is given with its conserved first and last residue. A D gene is named only where the DNA matches it firmly. A row's size may be missing; if present it is once, few, many or a size class.

d_call | j_call | clone_size | v_call | cdr3_aa | cdr3_nt
- | TRBJ2-7 | once | TRBV28 | CASSTYYEQYF | TGTGCCAGCAGCACCTACTACGAGCAGTACTTC
TRBD1 | TRBJ2-1 | - | TRBV2 | CARNSGQGVRNEQFF | TGTGCCAGGAACTCGGGACAGGGGGTAAGGAATGAGCAGTTCTTC
- | TRBJ1-4 | - | TRBV6-6 | CASSYRVGSGEKLFF | TGTGCCAGCAGTTATCGTGTGGGAAGTGGTGAAAAACTGTTTTTT
- | TRBJ2-3 | - | TRBV5-1 | CASSFLEVGTDTQYF | TGCGCCAGCAGCTTCTTGGAGGTGGGCACAGATACGCAGTATTTT
- | TRBJ1-5 | - | TRBV27 | CASSSRGFSNQPQHF | TGTGCCAGCAGTTCGAGAGGTTTCAGCAATCAGCCCCAGCATTTT
- | TRBJ1-4 | - | TRBV6-5 | CASSYSSRNEKLFF | TGTGCCAGCAGTTACTCTTCCCGTAATGAAAAACTGTTTTTT
TRBD1 | TRBJ2-4 | - | TRBV4-1 | CASSQVGTALAKNIQYF | TGCGCCAGCAGCCAAGTCGGGACAGCCTTAGCCAAAAACATTCAGTACTTC
TRBD1 | TRBJ1-2 | - | TRBV7-9 | CASLPKGAISNYGYTF | TGTGCCAGTTTGCCAAAGGGGGCCATATCTAACTATGGCTACACCTTC
TRBD2 | TRBJ2-5 | - | TRBV6-5 | CASSLLAGSLGETQYF | TGTGCCAGCAGTTTACTAGCGGGATCATTGGGGGAGACCCAGTACTTC
- | TRBJ2-1 | - | TRBV6-1 | CATLRSRSYNEQFF | TGTGCCACCCTCCGGTCACGCTCCTACAATGAGCAGTTCTTC
TRBD1 | TRBJ2-5 | - | TRBV4-1 | CASSQDGDRKETQYF | TGCGCCAGCAGCCAAGATGGGGACAGAAAAGAGACCCAGTACTTC
- | TRBJ1-5 | - | TRBV27 | CASSFSSSRNQPQHF | TGTGCCAGCAGTTTCTCGAGTTCTCGCAATCAGCCCCAGCATTTT
- | TRBJ1-4 | - | TRBV29-1 | CSVTGTEEKLFF | TGCAGCGTCACCGGGACGGAAGAAAAACTGTTTTTT
TRBD1 | TRBJ1-2 | - | TRBV2 | CASSALGTGGVYGYTF | TGTGCCAGCAGTGCCCTCGGGACAGGGGGAGTCTATGGCTACACCTTC
- | TRBJ1-2 | medium-sized | TRBV6-4 | CATRRADGSYTF | TGTGCCACCCGTAGGGCGGACGGCAGCTACACCTTC
- | TRBJ2-1 | - | TRBV5-8 | CASSLSRSWNEQFF | TGTGCCAGCAGCTTGAGCAGGAGTTGGAATGAGCAGTTCTTC
- | TRBJ2-5 | - | TRBV27 | CASGTSGTQYF | TGTGCCAGCGGGACAAGCGGGACCCAGTACTTC
- | TRBJ1-5 | - | TRBV11-2 | CASSLEIGGDQPQHF | TGTGCCAGCAGCTTAGAAATCGGGGGTGATCAGCCCCAGCATTTT
TRBD2 | TRBJ2-1 | - | TRBV9 | CASSARPSSGHTYNEQFF | TGTGCCAGCAGCGCCCGTCCCTCTAGCGGGCACACCTACAATGAGCAGTTCTTC
- | TRBJ2-5 | - | TRBV7-9 | CASSLGDAETQYF | TGTGCCAGCAGCTTAGGGGACGCAGAGACCCAGTACTTC
- | TRBJ2-7 | - | TRBV28 | CASSFGGPGEQYF | TGTGCCAGCAGTTTCGGCGGACCGGGCGAGCAGTACTTC
- | TRBJ1-3 | - | TRBV28 | CASSLWTNRNTIYF | TGTGCCAGCAGTTTATGGACAAATAGAAACACCATATATTTT
- | TRBJ2-3 | - | TRBV10-3 | CAIQRGAGQGVGQQYTQYF | TGTGCCATCCAACGTGGGGCCGGCCAAGGTGTAGGTCAACAGTATACGCAGTATTTT
TRBD1 | TRBJ1-2 | - | TRBV7-2 | CASSLAGLVQGGKDGYTF | TGTGCCAGCAGCTTAGCCGGCCTTGTACAGGGGGGAAAGGATGGCTACACCTTC
- | TRBJ2-7 | - | TRBV12-1 | CASSFVFSGSRYEQYF | TGTGCCAGCAGCTTTGTTTTTTCGGGAAGTCGGTACGAGCAGTACTTC
- | TRBJ1-5 | - | TRBV5-4 | CASSLGGASGPQHF | TGTGCCAGCAGCTTGGGGGGGGCCTCGGGGCCCCAGCATTTT
- | TRBJ2-1 | - | TRBV11-2 | CASSLGADGRINNEQFF | TGTGCCAGCAGCTTAGGTGCGGACGGACGTATAAACAATGAGCAGTTCTTC
- | TRBJ1-1 | - | TRBV7-9 | CASSPKTNTEAFF | TGTGCCAGCAGCCCAAAGACCAACACTGAAGCTTTCTTT
- | TRBJ2-2 | - | TRBV28 | CASSLGGPGELFF | TGTGCCAGCAGTTTAGGCGGGCCCGGGGAGCTGTTTTTT
- | TRBJ2-1 | - | TRBV28 | CASNPPKIYNEQFF | TGTGCCAGCAACCCACCGAAAATCTACAATGAGCAGTTCTTC
TRBD1 | TRBJ1-1 | - | TRBV6-1 | CASSAGTGGTEAFF | TGTGCCAGCAGTGCCGGGACAGGGGGCACTGAAGCTTTCTTT
TRBD1 | TRBJ2-1 | - | TRBV11-2 | CASSLPRDREDTNEQFF | TGTGCCAGCAGCTTACCGCGGGACAGGGAGGACACAAATGAGCAGTTCTTC
- | TRBJ1-2 | - | TRBV27 | CASSYSPNYGYTF | TGTGCCAGCAGTTATTCACCCAACTATGGCTACACCTTC
- | TRBJ1-5 | - | TRBV6-1 | CASSEAPDIYQPQHF | TGTGCCAGCAGTGAAGCCCCTGACATTTATCAGCCCCAGCATTTT
- | TRBJ2-7 | - | TRBV5-6 | CASSSLREYEQYF | TGTGCCAGCAGCTCTCTTAGGGAGTACGAGCAGTACTTC
- | TRBJ2-1 | - | TRBV25-1 | CASSEKRTYNEQFF | TGTGCCAGCAGTGAAAAACGAACCTACAATGAGCAGTTCTTC
- | TRBJ1-2 | - | TRBV10-3 | CAISEPGSYYGYTF | TGTGCCATCAGTGAGCCGGGGAGTTACTATGGCTACACCTTC
- | TRBJ1-2 | - | TRBV28 | CASILDLRTGYGYTF | -
- | TRBJ2-7 | - | TRBV4-2 | CASSQTGERSYEQYF | TGTGCCAGCAGCCAAACGGGGGAGAGGTCCTACGAGCAGTACTTC
- | TRBJ1-4 | - | TRBV7-9 | CASSLPRDPGGNEKLFF | TGTGCCAGCAGCTTACCCCGGGACCCCGGGGGGAATGAAAAACTGTTTTTT
TRBD1 | TRBJ2-7 | once | TRBV27 | CASSRGQGNYYEQYF | TGTGCCAGCAGCCGCGGACAGGGGAATTACTACGAGCAGTACTTC
- | TRBJ2-3 | - | TRBV25-1 | CASSEWGRGVRTQYF | TGTGCCAGCAGTGAATGGGGGAGGGGGGTAAGAACGCAGTATTTT
- | TRBJ2-2 | - | TRBV2 | CASELARNTGELFF | TGTGCCAGCGAGCTTGCTCGGAACACCGGGGAGCTGTTTTTT
TRBD1 | TRBJ2-7 | - | TRBV15 | CATSRDRGQGDSYEQYF | TGTGCCACCAGCAGAGATCGCGGACAGGGGGACTCCTACGAGCAGTACTTC
- | TRBJ2-1 | once | TRBV7-9 | CASSSTPSWDTVDNEQFF | TGTGCCAGCAGCTCCACGCCCTCCTGGGACACCGTAGACAATGAGCAGTTCTTC
- | TRBJ1-1 | few | TRBV6-5 | CASSRRDTEAFF | TGTGCCAGCAGTAGACGAGACACTGAAGCTTTCTTT
TRBD1 | TRBJ1-4 | - | TRBV27 | CASTADRALEKLFF | TGTGCCAGCACCGCGGACAGGGCCCTTGAAAAACTGTTTTTT
- | TRBJ1-5 | - | TRBV19 | CASSIARTWEGQPQHF | TGTGCCAGTAGTATAGCACGGACTTGGGAGGGTCAGCCCCAGCATTTT
TRBD1 | TRBJ1-4 | - | TRBV7-2 | CASNRGHGEKLFF | TGTGCCAGTAACAGGGGACACGGGGAAAAACTGTTTTTT
TRBD1 | TRBJ1-4 | once | TRBV7-9 | CASSQTGGSNEKLFF | TGTGCCAGCAGCCAAACAGGGGGAAGTAATGAAAAACTGTTTTTT
TRBD1 | TRBJ1-4 | - | TRBV5-1 | CASDRGRQKLFF | TGCGCCAGCGACAGGGGGCGTCAAAAACTGTTTTTT
TRBD1 | TRBJ2-7 | - | TRBV19 | CASSFGQGASYEQYF | TGTGCCAGTAGTTTCGGGCAGGGGGCGAGCTACGAGCAGTACTTC
- | TRBJ1-1 | - | TRBV30 | CAWSRQGNTEAFF | TGTGCCTGGAGTCGGCAGGGGAACACTGAAGCTTTCTTT
- | TRBJ2-5 | - | TRBV13 | CASSITGSWEVETQYF | TGTGCCAGCAGCATCACAGGGTCCTGGGAGGTCGAGACCCAGTACTTC
TRBD2 | TRBJ2-7 | - | TRBV28 | CASTLAAGISYEQYF | TGTGCCAGCACTCTAGCGGCGGGAATCTCCTACGAGCAGTACTTC
- | TRBJ2-2 | - | TRBV5-4 | CASSIHPSKGNTGELFF | TGTGCCAGCAGCATTCACCCGTCCAAGGGGAACACCGGGGAGCTGTTTTTT
- | TRBJ2-2 | - | TRBV10-3 | CAISDPVGELFF | TGTGCCATCAGTGACCCAGTCGGGGAGCTGTTTTTT